The 8 T cell receptor beta chains below were found in one sample sequenced in a study of T-cell memory formation after mild COVID-19. A single record per CDR3 protein comes from TCRdb applying MiXCR to the 5' RACE reads. Of about 360,000 distinct CDR3 sequences listed, under 15% are singletons. Sequences were obtained from PBMCs or a T cell subset sorted from them (not recorded which). Every receptor here comes from a man aged 18 to 29 who had mild COVID-19 (a few samples of this study predate the infection). Cell type and time point are not known.

This clonotype has a handful of counts. This sequence joins TRBV5-1 and TRBJ1-4; D is unresolved. Trimming removed 4 bases at V and 4 bases at J, with 11 bases between. This CDR3 contains 14 residues. Germline V gives CDR1 SGHRS, CDR2 YFSETQ. The CDR3 sequence is CASSRSEVNEKLFF. The CDR3 region has the DNA TGCGCCAGCAGCCGAAGTGAGGTTAATGAAAAACTGTTTTTT.

This chain links TRBV19 with TRBJ2-1, with 15 bases identical to TRBD2. CDR1 and CDR2 from the germline V gene are LNHDA and SQIVND (reference sequence). V lost 5 bases and J lost 9; bases outside the gene matches: 5. There are 15 residues in the CDR3. CDR3 in amino acids: CASSVRTSGGVEQFF. The CDR3 DNA sequence: TGTGCCAGTAGTGTAAGGACTAGCGGGGGGGTTGAGCAGTTCTTC.

There are a few counts of this clonotype. V and J are TRBV3-1 and TRBJ2-5; 9 bases are a match to TRBD2. The CDR3 totals 14 residues. The V and J ends lost 5 bases and 10 bases, in that order; junction bases with no gene match: 11. CDR1 and CDR2 from the germline V gene are LGHDT and YNNKEL (reference sequence). CDR3 protein: CASSSSGGPKVQYF. CDR3 DNA: TGTGCCAGCAGCTCCAGCGGGGGGCCAAAGGTCCAGTACTTC.

The V and J genes are TRBV7-3 and TRBJ1-5, with D maybe TRBD1 (5 bases). This CDR3 spans 15 amino acids. Germline V gene lookup returns CDR1 SGHTA and CDR2 FQGTGA. V was shortened by 11 bases and J by 0 bases, with 17 bases between the two germline ends. Here the CDR3 DNA reads TGTGCCGCCAGACGACAGTCGTATAGCAATCAGCCCCAGCATTTT. The encoded protein is CAARRQSYSNQPQHF. Full variable domain (remainder filled in from reference TRBV7-3 and TRBJ1-5): GAGVSQTPSNKVTEKGKYVELRCDPISGHTALYWYRQSLGQGPEFLIYFQGTGAADDSGLPNDRFFAVRPEGSVSTLKIQRTERGDSAVYLCAARRQSYSNQPQHFGDGTRLSIL.

This clonotype appeared a few times. V gene TRBV27 combines with J gene TRBJ2-2; TRBD1 might be the D (5 bases). The germline V gene has CDR1 MNHEY and CDR2 SMNVEV (reference sequence). Trimming took off 6 bases at V and 6 bases at J, with 11 bases between the two ends. The CDR3 loop spans 13 amino acids. CDR3 residues: CASSPQQAGELFF. Written as DNA, the CDR3 is TGTGCCAGCAGCCCACAACAGGCCGGGGAGCTGTTTTTT.

This clonotype came up many times. The J gene is TRBJ2-1, the V gene TRBV7-8, with 10 bases aligning to TRBD2. The CDR3 consists of 17 residues. The germline V gene encodes CDR1 SGHVS and CDR2 FQNEAQ. Trimming took 5 bases from V and 0 from J; bases not matched to a gene: 7. This CDR3 reads CASSPSGGTTSYNEQFF. The CDR3 nucleotides are TGTGCCAGCAGCCCTAGCGGGGGCACTACCTCCTACAATGAGCAGTTCTTC.

The chain carries TRBV18 and TRBJ1-2, with D possibly being TRBD1 (6 bases). CDR1 is KGHSH and CDR2 is LQKENI in the germline V gene. The CDR3 is made up of 15 amino acids. The germline V and J ends were trimmed by 3 bases and 5 bases, with 16 bases remaining between them. The CDR3 sequence is CASSPVSGARYGYTF. The CDR3 DNA reads as TGTGCCAGCTCACCCGTATCGGGGGCGCGATATGGCTACACCTTC.

Worth noting for this clonotype: Sequence at one end of the junction differs from germline and may be a read error. The rearrangement links TRBV6-5 to TRBJ1-2; D remains unclear. The germline V gene has CDR1 MNHEY and CDR2 SVGAGI. The CDR3 covers 15 residues. Written as DNA, the CDR3 is TGTGCCAGCAGTTACGGCCCCACGGGTAACTCTGGCTACACCTTC. It yields the protein CASSYGPTGNSGYTF.